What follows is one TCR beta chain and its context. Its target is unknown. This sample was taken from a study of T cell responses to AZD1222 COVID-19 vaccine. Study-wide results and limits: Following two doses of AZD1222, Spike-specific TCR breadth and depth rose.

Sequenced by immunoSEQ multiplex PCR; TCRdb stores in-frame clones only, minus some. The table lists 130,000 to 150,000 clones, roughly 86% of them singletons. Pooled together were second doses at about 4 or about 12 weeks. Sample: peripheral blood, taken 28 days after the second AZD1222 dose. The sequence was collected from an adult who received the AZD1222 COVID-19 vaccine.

CDR3 amino acids: CASSPTGQGANTDTQYF. CDR3 coding DNA: TGTGCCAGCAGCCCTACTGGACAGGGGGCCAATACAGATACGCAGTATTTT. The chain has TRBV6-2 or TRBV6-3 and TRBJ2-3; 11 bases are shared with TRBD1. Germline V gene lookup returns CDR1 MNHEY and CDR2 SVGEGT. This CDR3 contains 17 residues. V was clipped by 6 bases and J by 3 bases; unmatched bases: 11.